This T cell receptor (beta chain) comes out of a study of T-cell reconstitution after alpha-beta-depleted transplantation in children. Findings and limits, study-wide: Surviving recipient T cells and thymic progenitors produced the high day-60 TCRbeta diversity seen in some patients. Several hundred expanded graft clones reportedly were the source of alpha-beta T cells about two months after transplant.

TCRbeta library preparation incorporated unique molecular identifiers. TCRdb re-derived calls from the PCR reads in MiXCR, one entry per CDR3 protein. The table includes around 450,000 distinct CDR3 sequences, about 11% detected once. There are a few counts of this clonotype. As yet, its antigen is unknown. The CDR3 is 14 amino acids. Germline V gene lookup returns CDR1 LGHNA and CDR2 YNFKEQ. V was clipped by 0 bases and J by 5 bases, with 10 bases between them. The chain has TRBV4-2 and TRBJ1-1; the D is unclear. Sequenced material: PBMCs, taken before TCRalphabeta/CD19-depleted stem cell transplant. This TCR came from a child between 2 and 9 years old with inherited bone marrow failure, due to receive a stem cell transplant. CDR3 amino acids: CASSQDHPGTEAFF. As DNA, the CDR3 is TGTGCCAGCAGCCAAGATCACCCGGGGACTGAAGCTTTCTTT.